A single sample gave rise to the 21 T cell receptor beta chains below, sequenced in a study of shared clonotypes between healthy human individuals. Generated by immunoSEQ multiplex PCR, the TCRdb table keeps only in-frame clones and is missing some. The sample has hundreds of thousands of clones, about 85% seen once; the top ten hold about 12%. Sequenced sample: PBMCs. All receptors derive from a middle-aged woman in good health. Some clones in this sample may be carry-over from other donors' samples.

The V and J genes are TRBV6-5 and TRBJ2-3; weak D call: TRBD1 (5 bases). This CDR3 is built from 16 residues. Germline V gene data show CDR1 as MNHEY and CDR2 as SVGAGI. The V end lost 0 bases, the J end lost 1 base, and 11 bases lay between the germline ends. CDR3 amino acids: CASSYSRTQRTDTQYF. CDR3 nucleotides: TGTGCCAGCAGTTACTCGCGGACACAGCGCACAGATACGCAGTATTTT.

The rearrangement joins TRBV29-1 to TRBJ1-1; D remains unclear. Germline loops: CDR1 SQVTM, CDR2 ANQGSEA. The CDR3 is 13 amino acids. With 2 bases removed from V and 1 base from J, the gap between germline ends came to 8 bases. CDR3 amino acids: CSVERLGNTEAFF. The CDR3 DNA sequence: TGCAGCGTTGAAAGGTTGGGGAACACTGAAGCTTTCTTT. The whole variable domain, remainder taken from reference TRBV29-1 and TRBJ1-1, is SAVISQKPSRDICQRGTSLTIQCQVDSQVTMMFWYRQQPGQSLTLIATANQGSEATYESGFVIDKFPISRPNLTFSTLTVSNMSPEDSSIYLCSVERLGNTEAFFGQGTRLTVV.

The gene calls are TRBV9 and TRBJ2-5, with D maybe TRBD2 (7 bases). V shed 3 bases and J shed 5 bases, with 14 bases lying between them. CDR3 length: 14 amino acids. Germline CDR1 and CDR2: SGDLS and YYNGEE. The CDR3 nucleotides read TGTGCCAGCAGCGCCCGGGGGGCAGGGGAGACCCAGTACTTC. Translated, it gives CASSARGAGETQYF.

The V call is TRBV5-4, the J call TRBJ2-3; possible D gene TRBD1, 6 bases. Trimming pared 4 bases from V and 0 bases from J, leaving 12 bases between. Germline CDR1 SGHNT, CDR2 YYREEE (reference sequence). The CDR3 spans 15 residues. This CDR3 reads CASSGDIPSTDTQYF. The DNA for the CDR3 is TGTGCCAGCAGCGGGGACATTCCTAGCACAGATACGCAGTATTTT.

This clone was observed a few times. The V gene is TRBV6-5, the J gene TRBJ2-7; 7 nucleotides agree with TRBD1. Germline V gene lookup returns CDR1 MNHEY and CDR2 SVGAGI. This CDR3 comprises 14 residues. Losses at the gene ends were 5 bases for V and 3 bases for J; bases not matched to a gene: 7. The CDR3 here is CASSEVRGIYEQYF. In DNA, the CDR3 is TGTGCCAGCAGTGAAGTCAGGGGGATCTACGAGCAGTACTTC.

The V gene is TRBV2, the J gene TRBJ1-4, with a possible D match to TRBD1 (5 bases). This CDR3 has 15 amino acids. The V gene's germline CDR1 is SNHLY and CDR2 FYNNEI. V was clipped by 4 bases and J by 8 bases, with 17 bases between them. DNA for the CDR3: TGTGCCAGCAGTGGGCTCAGGGATTTTGGGGAAAAACTGTTTTTT. Amino acids: CASSGLRDFGEKLFF.

In this sample, this clone turned up many times. The chain uses TRBV4-2 and TRBJ2-3, with 7 nucleotides matching TRBD2. Trimming took 2 bases from V and 3 from J; bases not matched to a gene: 5. Looked up from germline, CDR1 is LGHNA and CDR2 is YNFKEQ. This CDR3 contains 15 residues. The CDR3 bases are TGTGCCAGCAGCCAACAGCGGGAAGTGACAGATACGCAGTATTTT. Protein sequence: CASSQQREVTDTQYF.

Only one count was recorded for this clone. The chain joins TRBV6-5 to TRBJ2-2; possible D gene TRBD2, 5 bases. Trimming removed 0 bases at V and 8 bases at J, with 7 bases between. The CDR3 is 13 residues long. The germline gives CDR1 MNHEY, CDR2 SVGAGI. In nucleotides, the CDR3 is TGTGCCAGCAGTTACTCTGCGGGTGGGGAGCTGTTTTTT. This sequence encodes CASSYSAGGELFF.

Comments on this clone: A far more abundant clone sits one base away, making this likely a read error. This CDR3 is missing its conserved last phenylalanine or tryptophan, likely due to a read error. This chain uses TRBV30 with TRBJ1-1, with 9 positions matching TRBD1. Unmatched junction bases numbered 13, after V lost 7 bases and J lost 1 base. Germline assignment: CDR1 GTSNPN and CDR2 SVGIG (reference sequence). CDR3 size: 16 residues. The CDR3 DNA follows: TGTGCCTACATAGTCCCGGGACAGGGATCGAACACTGAAGCTTTCTCT. Residues: CAYIVPGQGSNTEAFS.

The V and J genes are TRBV5-1 and TRBJ2-7, with D perhaps TRBD2 (6 bases). The CDR3 is 16 amino acids. Trimming took off 0 bases at V and 2 bases at J, with 15 bases between the two ends. The V gene's germline CDR1 is SGHRS and CDR2 YFSETQ. CDR3 in amino acids: CASSLVDPSETYEQYF. CDR3 nucleotides: TGCGCCAGCAGCTTGGTGGATCCTAGCGAGACCTACGAGCAGTACTTC.

This clone was detected a few times. The CDR3 reads CASSQLGGFYNSPLHF. Written as DNA, the CDR3 is TGTGCCAGCAGTCAACTAGGGGGGTTCTATAATTCACCCCTCCACTTT. This chain uses TRBV28 with TRBJ1-6; tentative D call: TRBD1 (6 bases). Germline values: CDR1 MDHEN, CDR2 SYDVKM. The length of the CDR3 is 16 residues. V lost 5 bases and J lost 3, with 14 bases in between.

This clone turned up a few times. The chain employs TRBV2 and TRBJ1-3; tentatively, D is TRBD1 (5 bases). Trimming took off 8 bases at V and 4 bases at J, with 12 bases between the two ends. Germline V lookup: CDR1 SNHLY, CDR2 FYNNEI. The CDR3 spans 13 residues. CDR3 amino acids: CASRGVDGNTIYF. The CDR3 nucleotides read TGTGCCAGCCGGGGGGTGGACGGAAACACCATATATTTT.

The chain couples TRBV2 to TRBJ2-7; D remains ambiguous. This CDR3 comprises 13 residues. CDR1 is SNHLY and CDR2 is FYNNEI in the germline V gene. V lost 0 bases to trimming and J lost 3 bases, with 6 bases between them. CDR3 DNA: TGTGCCAGCAGTGAAGCGATCATCTACGAGCAGTACTTC. Translation gives CASSEAIIYEQYF.

The chain joins TRBV6-5 to TRBJ2-7; D ambiguous. Germline V CDR1 and CDR2: MNHEY, SVGAGI. The CDR3 spans 12 residues. V lost 6 bases to trimming and J lost 3 bases, with 9 bases between them. CDR3 protein: CASSRGGYEQYF. CDR3 bases: TGTGCCAGCAGCCGTGGTGGCTACGAGCAGTACTTC.

V gene TRBV7-2 combines with J gene TRBJ2-7; 11 nucleotides match TRBD2. J was trimmed by 6 bases and V by 1 base; bases with no gene match: 8. This CDR3 is built from 16 residues. Looked up from germline, CDR1 is SGHTA and CDR2 is FQGNSA. CDR3 region: CASSLGALAGGGEQYF. CDR3 in DNA: TGTGCCAGCAGCTTAGGTGCGCTAGCGGGAGGTGGCGAGCAGTACTTC. Filled out from reference TRBV7-2 and TRBJ2-7, the complete variable domain reads GAGVSQSPSNKVTEKGKDVELRCDPISGHTALYWYRQSLGQGLEFLIYFQGNSAPDKSGLPSDRFSAERTGGSVSTLTIQRTQQEDSAVYLCASSLGALAGGGEQYFGPGTRLTVT.

The chain links TRBV9 to TRBJ2-1, with 7 bases identical to TRBD1. CDR1 is SGDLS, CDR2 YYNGEE, per germline. The CDR3 runs 14 residues. The J segment lost 5 bases and the V segment lost 0 bases, leaving 2 bases of the junction unmatched. CDR3 amino acids: CASSVGQGDNEQFF. The CDR3 region has the DNA TGTGCCAGCAGCGTAGGGCAGGGGGACAATGAGCAGTTCTTC.

The V and J genes are TRBV7-8 and TRBJ2-7; D is possibly TRBD2 (5 bases). Germline CDR1 SGHVS, CDR2 FQNEAQ. This CDR3 contains 14 residues. V was cut by 5 bases and J by 7 bases, with 18 bases left in between. CDR3 protein: CASSVTAGKREQYF. The CDR3 DNA follows: TGTGCCAGCAGCGTCACTGCGGGCAAGAGAGAGCAGTACTTC.

This clone was observed a few times. The DNA for the CDR3 is TGTGCCACCCGGCGCTCCGGAGGTGTCGAGCAGTACTTC. As protein: CATRRSGGVEQYF. The chain carries TRBV6-5 and TRBJ2-7, with a tentative D call TRBD2 (5 bases). This CDR3 has 13 amino acids. The germline V and J ends were trimmed by 10 bases and 6 bases, with 19 bases remaining between them. In germline, CDR1 is MNHEY, CDR2 SVGAGI.

V and J are TRBV30 and TRBJ1-1; D ambiguous. V lost 7 bases and J lost 5, with 14 bases in between. Germline lookup yields CDR1 GTSNPN and CDR2 SVGIG (reference sequence). The CDR3 contains 12 residues. CDR3 coding DNA: TGTGCCTCTGCCCGTCTTGTGACTGAAGCTTTCTTT. Its protein product is CASARLVTEAFF.

The chain is built from TRBV30 and TRBJ2-2; D is uncertain. The V end was cut by 5 bases, the J end by 1 base, with 5 bases between. The CDR3 runs to 12 residues. Germline loops: CDR1 GTSNPN, CDR2 SVGIG (reference sequence). DNA of the CDR3: TGTGCCTGGTGTCAGAACACCGGGGAGCTGTTTTTT. This encodes CAWCQNTGELFF.

This clone was counted between two and nine times. Other DNA sequences within the sample encode an identical CDR3. This sequence joins TRBV19 and TRBJ2-3; D gene ambiguous. V was shortened by 3 bases and J by 1 base, with 5 bases between the two germline ends. This CDR3 is 13 amino acids long. Per germline, CDR1 LNHDA and CDR2 SQIVND (reference sequence). CDR3 loop: CASSMSGTDTQYF. CDR3 DNA sequence: TGTGCCAGTAGTATGAGCGGCACAGATACGCAGTATTTT.